This paragraph covers one T cell receptor (beta chain) sequence. The sample belongs to a study of blood T cell repertoires in COVID-19. As for the study in general: The analysed material was cDNA or gDNA that came from T cells, B-cell-depleted T cells, or PBMCs.

Germline CDR1 MNHEY, CDR2 SVGEGT. Trimming pared 5 bases from V and 6 bases from J, leaving 11 bases between. The CDR3 is 14 amino acids. As originally analysed: Estimation of nucleated cell counts was performed using reference gene primer amplification. The assay was immunoSEQ multiplex PCR, and TCRdb's table has in-frame clones only and misses some. That table furnishes V, J and clone size, whereas the DNA furnished D and trimming. The profile shows hundreds of thousands of clones, roughly 90% of them singletons. Sequenced sample: PBMCs or T cells enriched from blood (not recorded which). This TCR was sampled from a man aged 55 to 70 who had recovered from COVID-19. This chain joins TRBV6-2 or TRBV6-3 and TRBJ1-6, with a weak D call TRBD1 (5 bases). CDR3 in DNA: TGTGCCAGCAGTAGTGGGCAGGGTAATTCACCCCTCCACTTT. It codes for CASSSGQGNSPLHF.